This T cell receptor beta chain is from a study of blood T cell repertoires in COVID-19 (dated by TCRdb to about 2020). With respect to the entire study: Collaborator samples came from the United States, Italy and Spain and covered acute and convalescent phases of COVID-19. The samples were drawn from two sources: the first 160 participants of the ongoing ImmuneRACE study, and fewer than 1,500 subjects contributed by 6 global collaborators. Subjects who had been exposed to COVID-19, were actively infected with it, or had recovered from it provided the deeply sampled blood TCRbeta repertoires that made up the dataset. The material from the prospective study consisted of cDNA or gDNA derived from T cells, B-cell-depleted T cells, or PBMCs. Where available, HLA class I and class II types were taken from metadata supplied by the sample provider and were not determined by assay-based typing. A freely available public database, intended as a resource for researchers studying the immune response to SARS-CoV-2, is where the repertoires were released. Nearly every sample came with metadata listing a de-identified subject ID, COVID-19 status, age in years and sex.

TCRbeta CDR3 regions were amplified from genomic DNA using the immunoSEQ Assay, a bias-controlled multiplex PCR. On the study's bioinformatics: Within the assay, amplification of reference gene primers was used to estimate how many nucleated cells each sample contained. To quantify the absolute abundance of each unique TCRbeta CDR3 rearrangement, sequence reads were collapsed and filtered. For each sample, productive Simpson clonality was calculated by taking the square root of Simpson's diversity index across productive rearrangements. TCRdb provides this immuneACCESS table in a form limited to in-frame rearrangements. Some clones are lacking; in checked studies, under half of them reflect an unresolved V gene, and why the rest are absent is not known. For V, J and clone size, that table is used; D and trimming come from the DNA. This sample gives about 480,000 clones in total; roughly 89% of them show up just once. The ten biggest clones cover 0.8% to 0.9% of the sample.

In Seattle, one collaborating source enrolled patients while the infection was active and tracked those patients longitudinally over the course of disease. Whole blood was collected in K2EDTA tubes by collaborating institutions according to the institutions' own protocols. Collaborator samples were shipped for TCRbeta analysis as frozen whole blood, isolated PBMCs, or DNA extracted from either sample type. Points on this clone: This clone's antigen is unknown. No base qualities exist here, and no much larger clone lies one base off it.

Overall study outcomes, separate from this receptor: How much clinical and demographic metadata was included differed by source and by participant, and the metadata was provided uncurated.

The CDR3 spans 14 residues, from the cysteine through the phenylalanine. The retained sequence is limited to the CDR3, 42 bases, with the frame set at the first base. Input material: peripheral blood. The chain links TRBV1 with TRBJ2-1; no check of the table's D call, TRBD2, against the DNA was made. TRBV1 is classified as a pseudogene. The sequence came from a young man with COVID-19, enrolled during active disease. Here the CDR3 is given as CTSSRRLVFNEQFF. The nucleotide sequence reads TGCACCAGCAGCCGCAGACTAGTATTTAATGAGCAGTTCTTC.